The clone carrying this T cell receptor (beta chain) was detected once. No antigen is known for it. The germline V gene has CDR1 MNHEY and CDR2 SMNVEV (reference sequence). This CDR3 comprises 18 residues. The V gene end was trimmed by 6 bases and the J gene end by 8 bases; junction bases not matched to a gene: 16. This entry comes from a study of shared clonotypes between healthy human individuals. At deep level, the assay was performed. Measured with immunoSEQ multiplex PCR; TCRdb has only the in-frame clones, and not every one. This table holds some 510,000 clones, 75% to 85% found once. Study-wide findings and caveats: Only blood was sampled; tissue repertoires likely differ. Genetic and exposure-history diversity was limited by the few donors.

The sequencing input was PBMCs. The sequence was obtained from a woman in her 40s in good health. Some clones in this sample may be carry-over from other donors' samples. The chain carries TRBV27 and TRBJ2-1; 13 bases map to TRBD2. The CDR3 reads CASRQKERPGLAGHEQFF. The CDR3 DNA follows: TGTGCCAGCAGGCAAAAAGAAAGACCGGGACTAGCGGGACATGAGCAGTTCTTC.